The T cell receptor beta chain under discussion was sequenced for a study of blood T cells in healthy people across ages (dated by TCRdb to 2013 to 2016). In the study overall: In model experiments, template switching captured roughly one uniquely barcoded TCR beta cDNA molecule for every two T cells. Four age groups were formed from the donors: young (average about 17 years), middle-aged (approximately 40), aged (over 55) and long-lived (82). To track age-related changes in TCR beta repertoire diversity, the study relied on deep sequencing normalized with unique cDNA molecular identifiers. The study analyzed two additional independent replicas of 1 million unique cDNA reads from the same blood draw for two donors, one aged 18 to 30 and one aged 80 or older. To avoid experimental bias, donors of different ages were distributed randomly across sequencing lanes. Overall study results and their limits: Donor CMV infection status was unknown, potentially confounding age-related changes in expanded clonotypes. Conclusive comparison of naive and antigen-experienced compartments was prevented by the profiling of bulk unsorted PBMCs. The percentage of naive T cells measured by flow cytometry correlated strongly with observed TCR beta diversity. The long-lived group showed more naive CD4+ T cells, fewer expanded clones and increased TCR diversity than the aged group, suggesting age selection. Observed TCR beta diversity per million T cells fell roughly linearly with age, and a significant reduction was already apparent by age around 40. Estimates of total diversity based on one million sequenced T cells were regarded as lower bounds and as underestimates.

The donors were roughly 40 Caucasian individuals from Russia, aged roughly 6 to 100 years, who were systemically healthy. Each donor gave ten milliliters of peripheral blood, drawn into EDTA-treated Vacutainer tubes. Ficoll-Paque density-gradient centrifugation was used to isolate PBMCs, with at least 6.5 million per sample. Total RNA, at least 5.5 micrograms per sample, was extracted from PBMCs with Trizol reagent. The percentages of naive CD45RAhigh/CD27high T cells were determined by flow cytometry on a PBMC aliquot from every donor. Taken from cysteine to phenylalanine, the CDR3 has 15 residues. Kept here is only the CDR3 DNA, which spans 45 bases and is read in frame from base 1. Via the germline V gene (reference sequence), CDR1 is LNHNV and CDR2 YYDKDF. V drops 0 bases and J drops 5 bases, leaving 12 bases in between. With respect to this clonotype: There is no known antigen for this receptor. No qualities accompany the bases; no much larger clone lies one base away.

Library prep was done by 5' RACE. Sequencing instrument: Illumina HiSeq 2500. A second roughly 6 to 12 cycle PCR used a sample-barcoded 5' primer and a J-beta primer mix. A template-switch 5' adaptor carrying 12 random nucleotides introduced a unique molecular identifier onto each TCR beta cDNA molecule. Each sample yielded at least 3 million CDR3-containing paired-end reads. The Mint cDNA synthesis kit, primed by a TRBC-specific oligonucleotide, was used to synthesize first-strand cDNA from all RNA. After uracil-DNA glycosylase treatment, a first 18-cycle PCR used universal primers M1SS and BC2_uni_R on all cDNA. On the study's bioinformatics: For normalization, 1 million high-quality reads were randomly selected from each sample, with every read carrying a distinct molecular identifier. Instead of being binned into consensus sequences, reads that shared molecular identifiers were thrown out. MiTCR, set to a Q25 quality threshold and the strictest error-elimination algorithm, was used for CDR3 identification, clonotype clustering and error correction. Lower-bound total TCR beta diversity was estimated with a nonparametric unseen species model using Euler transformation. TCRdb applied fastp at Q25 and MiXCR to the public reads, then kept only in-frame beta chains. Rows merge per CDR3 protein into single entries with the most common DNA and genes. The V and J calls here are based on TCRdb, not the publication. Here the sample has roughly 1.6 million distinct CDR3 sequences; 30% to 40% occur a single time. The top ten hold about 11% of the sample.

Recombination linked TRBV15 to TRBJ2-3; TRBD1 is possibly the D segment (6 matching bases). This TCR came from a woman in her 30s in good health. The sequenced sample consisted of blood. The CDR3 region has the sequence CATSREGTGLDTQYF. DNA sequence: TGTGCCACCAGCAGAGAAGGAACAGGGCTAGATACGCAGTATTTT.